The present entry profiles one TCR beta chain with its context. Its specificity is not known. The data originate from a study of T cells in tuberculosis. Study overall: Sequenced TCRs come from CD1B-GMM tetramer-binding T cells.

Clones were sequenced by immunoSEQ multiplex PCR, and TCRdb holds only the in-frame ones, with some missing. The profile shows 40,000 to 50,000 clones, 95% of them singletons. Findings and caveats of the study: Classification accuracy was 87% (AUROC approximately 0.9) with the GMM-specific repertoire.

The CDR3 contains 15 residues. V lost 5 bases to trimming and J lost 3 bases; unmatched junction nucleotides: 3. Germline V CDR1 and CDR2: LNHDA, SQIVND (reference sequence). Sequencing was carried out using PBMCs. This clonotype was obtained from a donor aged 10 to 29 with latent tuberculosis or without tuberculosis infection. The rearrangement joins TRBV19 to TRBJ2-2; 10 bases fit TRBD2. CDR3 DNA: TGTGCCAGTAGTCTACTAGCGGGGTACACCGGGGAGCTGTTTTTT. Translation: CASSLLAGYTGELFF.